This entry features one T cell receptor (beta chain) sequence. Its matching antigen is unknown. This sample is drawn from a study of beta chain features in type 1 diabetes. Notes on the study in general: Within patients, naive, central memory and Treg TCRB repertoires seemed more similar than within healthy donors. In every one of the four CD4+ subsets, TCRB CDR3s were moderately but significantly shorter in Type 1 diabetes patients. At VDJ recombination sites, type 1 diabetes patients had fewer insertions and more deleted nucleotides.

This CDR3 has 13 residues. Germline V gives CDR1 GTSNPN, CDR2 SVGIG (reference sequence). V lost 5 bases to trimming and J lost 0 bases, with 8 bases between them. Sorting that relied on CD45RO/CCR7/CD25/CD127/CD95/CD27 yielded CD4+ naive, central memory, regulatory and stem cell-like memory cells. Isolated RNA was reverse transcribed in full, so expressed TCRB transcripts were sequenced. Repertoires were generated with immunoSEQ multiplex PCR, while TCRdb's copy carries only in-frame clones and drops some. The table lists roughly 730,000 clones, about an eighth of them singletons. Sequenced input: naive CD4+ T cells from blood. V usage is TRBV30 and J usage is TRBJ1-5; maybe TRBD1 (5 bases). This sequence was found in a man aged 18 to 29 with type 1 diabetes. CDR3 residues: CAWADSSNQPQHF. DNA of the CDR3: TGTGCCTGGGCCGACAGTAGCAATCAGCCCCAGCATTTT.